The rows below give T cell receptor beta chains drawn from one sample of a study of T cells in Graves' hyperthyroidism and ophthalmopathy. TCRdb passed the multiplex PCR reads through MiXCR, listing each CDR3 protein once. The sample has approximately 690,000 distinct CDR3 sequences; less than 25% are singletons. Sequenced: blood. The receptors were gathered from a man aged 30 to 39 with Graves' ophthalmopathy. Both conserved end residues are part of each CDR3. D genes are given only for firm matches. Only part of the rows carry a size: once, few, many, or a class if the clone is expanded.

>.|few|TRBJ1-6|TRBV6-1
TGTGCCAGCAATCCCGGGTCTCCTTCACCCCTCCACTTT
CASNPGSPSPLHF
>TRBD1|.|TRBJ2-7|TRBV15
TGTGCCACCAGCACCCGCCTTGGACAGGTCACCTACGAGCAGTACTTC
CATSTRLGQVTYEQYF
>.|.|TRBJ2-3|TRBV5-1
TGCGCCAGCAGCTTGACTTATGGCACAGATACGCAGTATTTT
CASSLTYGTDTQYF
>TRBD1|many|TRBJ2-7|TRBV28
TGTGCCAGCAGTTCCGTGGGGACAGGGACCTACGAGCAGTACTTC
CASSSVGTGTYEQYF
>.|few|TRBJ2-4|TRBV27
TGTGCCAGCAGTTTATTCGGGGGAGGTGACAAAAACATTCAGTACTTC
CASSLFGGGDKNIQYF
>.|.|TRBJ2-1|TRBV12-3/TRBV12-4
TGTGCCAGCAGTAAGACAGGCGTCTCCTACAATGAGCAGCTCTTC
CASSKTGVSYNEQLF
>TRBD2|few|TRBJ2-1|TRBV6-1
TGTGCCAGCAGCCCAGGACTAGCGGGACTGGTTGAGCAGTTCTTC
CASSPGLAGLVEQFF
>TRBD2|many|TRBJ2-5|TRBV3-1
TGTGCCAGCAGCCAAGAAGGTCTAGCGGGATATCGAGAGACCCAGTACTTC
CASSQEGLAGYRETQYF
>.|.|TRBJ1-1|TRBV7-9
TGTGCCAGCGCGTCGGGGAGCAACACTGAAGCTTTCTTT
CASASGSNTEAFF
>.|.|TRBJ2-3|TRBV7-9
TGTGCCAGCAGCTTAGTTGGTAGTACGCAGTATTTT
CASSLVGSTQYF
>TRBD2|few|TRBJ2-1|TRBV7-3
TGTGCCAGCAGCAATAGCGGGAGGAATGAGCAGTTCTTC
CASSNSGRNEQFF
>TRBD1|.|TRBJ1-1|TRBV18
TGTGCCAGCTCACGTACCCCAGGACAGGGGGGAAACACTGAAGCTTTCTTT
CASSRTPGQGGNTEAFF
>.|.|TRBJ1-5|TRBV10-3
TGTGCCATCAGGGACAGAGAAAATCAGCCCCAGCATTTT
CAIRDRENQPQHF
>.|many|TRBJ1-2|TRBV28
TGTGCCAGCAGTAATCTTGGGAGGGATTATGGCTACACCTTC
CASSNLGRDYGYTF
>TRBD2|many|TRBJ2-7|TRBV3-1
TGTGCCAGCAGCCCGACTAGCCGATACTCCTACGAGCAGTACTTC
CASSPTSRYSYEQYF
>TRBD1|.|TRBJ1-1|TRBV25-1
TGTGCCAGCAGTGCCGCCGGGACAGGGAAAGGTGAAGCTTTCTTT
CASSAAGTGKGEAFF
>.|few|TRBJ1-1|TRBV5-1
TGCGCCAGCACCTGGGAGGGGGACACTGAAGCTTTCTTT
CASTWEGDTEAFF
>.|few|TRBJ2-5|TRBV20-1
TGCAGTGCTAGAAGTCCGCTTCCCGCCCGGGGAATAGGAGAGACCCAGTACTTC
CSARSPLPARGIGETQYF
>TRBD1|.|TRBJ2-5|TRBV11-2
TGTGCCAGCCGCAACTCTTTTTCCGGGACAGAGGAAGAGACCCAGTACTTC
CASRNSFSGTEEETQYF
>.|many|TRBJ2-7|TRBV11-2
TGTGCCAGCAGCTTAGTTACCCCTAAGAAGCTCTACTACTACGAGCAGTACTTC
CASSLVTPKKLYYYEQYF
>TRBD1|few|TRBJ1-1|TRBV7-2
TGTGCCAGCAGCTTAGAAGGGGGCTGGACTGAAGCTTTCTTT
CASSLEGGWTEAFF
>.|many|TRBJ2-1|TRBV7-8
TGTGCCAGCAGCTTAGTAGGGGCCTATAACTCGGCCGATGAGCAGTTCTTC
CASSLVGAYNSADEQFF
>TRBD2|.|TRBJ2-2|TRBV7-3
TGTGCCAGCAGCGCGGGACTAGGGGCCGGGGAGCTGTTTTTT
CASSAGLGAGELFF
>.|few|TRBJ2-1|TRBV28
TGTGCCAGCAGTTTTGGGACGGGTGAGCAGTTCTTC
CASSFGTGEQFF
>.|few|TRBJ2-3|TRBV10-3
TGTGCCATCAGTGAGCGATGGGGACACGACCCCACAGATACGCAGTATTTT
CAISERWGHDPTDTQYF
>TRBD1|.|TRBJ1-4|TRBV7-9
TGTGCCAGCAGCGCAGGGACAGGGCAAGAAAAACTGTTTTTT
CASSAGTGQEKLFF
>TRBD1|many|TRBJ2-7|TRBV20-1
TGCAGTGCTAAGGGACAGAGAATCTACGAGCAGTACTTC
CSAKGQRIYEQYF
>TRBD2|few|TRBJ2-3|TRBV20-1
TGCAGTGCTATCAGTAGCGGGAGAGTAGATACGCAGTATTTT
CSAISSGRVDTQYF
>.|few|TRBJ2-7|TRBV30
TGTGCCTGGGGCTCCCCCCACCACGAGCAGTACTTC
CAWGSPHHEQYF
>.|many|TRBJ1-1|TRBV12-3/TRBV12-4
TGTGCCAGCAGTTTCGGGGCAGCTAACACTGAAGCTTTCTTT
CASSFGAANTEAFF
>.|.|TRBJ2-1|TRBV9
TGTGCCAGCAGCGTAGCTAGCTCGTATGAGCAGTTCTTC
CASSVASSYEQFF
>TRBD2|few|TRBJ2-7|TRBV6-1
TGTGCCAGCAGGGTACCGGGACTAGCGGGGTACGAGCAGTACTTC
CASRVPGLAGYEQYF
>TRBD1|.|TRBJ1-2|TRBV5-6
TGTGCCAGCAGCTTGACAGGGGTGACCTATGGCTACACCTTC
CASSLTGVTYGYTF
>.|many|TRBJ2-2|TRBV18
TGTGCCAGCTCACCACGTTCAGGGGCCACCGGGGAGCTGTTTTTT
CASSPRSGATGELFF
>.|many|TRBJ2-5|TRBV28
TGTGCCAGCAGCTCAACTCTGACAAACCAAGAGACCCAGTACTTC
CASSSTLTNQETQYF
>.|.|TRBJ1-2|TRBV6-1
TGTGCCAGCAGACAGACAGACCAATACTATGGCTACACCTTC
CASRQTDQYYGYTF
>TRBD1|.|TRBJ2-3|TRBV7-3
TGTGCCAGCAGCTCAACAGGGGGCAGCGCAGATACGCAGTATTTT
CASSSTGGSADTQYF
>.|many|TRBJ1-5|TRBV3-1
TGTGCCAGCAGCCCTGACCACAACAATCAGCCCCAGCATTTT
CASSPDHNNQPQHF
>TRBD1|.|TRBJ2-3|TRBV5-1
TGCGCCAGCAGCTGGACAGGGGTGCGCGATACGCAGTATTTT
CASSWTGVRDTQYF
>TRBD2|few|TRBJ2-1|TRBV5-1
TGCGCCAGCAGCTTGGAGACTAGCCCCTATGAGCAGTTCTTC
CASSLETSPYEQFF
>TRBD2|many|TRBJ2-5|TRBV20-1
TGCAGTGCTATACTTACTAGCGGCCAAGAGACCCAGTACTTC
CSAILTSGQETQYF
>TRBD1|.|TRBJ2-3|TRBV7-3
TGTGCCAGCAGCTGGACAGGACTCGTGGGAGATACGCAGTATTTT
CASSWTGLVGDTQYF
>.|.|TRBJ1-1|TRBV16
TGTGCCAGCAGCCAATCGGGATCAGGGAGGGACACTGAAGCTTTCTTT
CASSQSGSGRDTEAFF
>.|.|TRBJ2-3|TRBV20-1
TGCAGTGCTAGAGGGGGCGCCGGCACAGATACGCAGTATTTT
CSARGGAGTDTQYF
>.|few|TRBJ2-5|TRBV6-1
TGTGCCAGCGTCGACAGGAGCATGGAGACCCAGTACTTC
CASVDRSMETQYF
>.|.|TRBJ2-7|TRBV6-1
TGTGCCAGCAGTGAGGGAGAGGACAGAACATACGAGCAGTACTTC
CASSEGEDRTYEQYF
>.|many|TRBJ2-7|TRBV28
TGTGCCAGCAGTCCGGGGGGACAGAGGAGCTCCTACGAGCAGTACTTC
CASSPGGQRSSYEQYF
>.|.|TRBJ2-1|TRBV18
TGTGCCAGCTCAAAATGGTTGGGACGGGATAGCTCCTACAATGAGCAGTTCTTC
CASSKWLGRDSSYNEQFF
>TRBD2|.|TRBJ2-7|TRBV18
TGTGCCAGCTCAAAGACCGGGGGGGCGTCCTACGAGCAGTACTTC
CASSKTGGASYEQYF
>.|.|TRBJ2-3|TRBV12-3/TRBV12-4
TGTGCCAGCAGTCCCCCAGGGGCATCCACAGATACGCAGTATTTT
CASSPPGASTDTQYF
>TRBD1|few|TRBJ2-7|TRBV18
TGTGCCAGCTCCCAGTCCCCAAGACAGGGTAGCTCCTACGAGCAGTACTTC
CASSQSPRQGSSYEQYF
>.|.|TRBJ1-2|TRBV27
TGTGCCAGCAGTTTAGGGGGGCTCGATGGCTACACCTTC
CASSLGGLDGYTF
>TRBD2|few|TRBJ2-1|TRBV30
TGTGCCCCAGATCATCTAGCGGGGGGGGATAATGAGCAGTTCTTC
CAPDHLAGGDNEQFF
>TRBD1|few|TRBJ1-2|TRBV20-1
TGCAGTGCGAGACCCCCGGGACAGGCGAACCTCTATGGCTACACCTTC
CSARPPGQANLYGYTF
>TRBD1|few|TRBJ2-5|TRBV6-1
TGTGCCAGCAGTCACAAACAGGGGGGTCAAGAGACCCAGTACTTC
CASSHKQGGQETQYF